Below, one TCR beta chain is given with its context. What it recognizes is unknown. CDR1 MGHRA and CDR2 YSYEKL come from the germline V gene. V lost 0 bases to trimming and J lost 0 bases; unmatched junction nucleotides: 9. CDR3 length: 18 residues. These data originate in a study of T cell repertoires in ileal Crohn's disease. The study, taken as a whole, reports: High-frequency clones were more common in sorted CD8 than CD4 cells. Clonal expansions were more frequent in active smokers than non-smokers at surgery.

Using immunoSEQ multiplex PCR, the repertoire was profiled, and TCRdb retains in-frame clones only, with some absent. The sample holds some 14,000 clones; around 80% are singletons and the top ten take roughly 4%. The time point is: neoterminal ileum biopsy at postoperative endoscopy, about 6 months after surgery. The clonotype comes from an adult with Crohn's disease. The chain couples TRBV4-1 to TRBJ1-2; TRBD1 aligns across 8 bases. Specimen: ileal tissue. CDR3: CASSQDSGRGQTNYGYTF. The DNA for the CDR3 is TGCGCCAGCAGCCAAGATTCCGGCAGGGGGCAAACTAACTATGGCTACACCTTC.